A single sample is the source of the 14 T cell receptor beta chains below, sequenced in a study of shared clonotypes between healthy human individuals. Sequenced by immunoSEQ multiplex PCR; TCRdb stores in-frame clones only, minus some. Here the sample spans over a million clones, around 76% being singletons. The source material was memory CD4+ T cells sorted from blood. Regarding subset: CD45RA-negative fraction. Receptors were obtained from a man aged 18-30 years in good health.

V and J are TRBV7-2 and TRBJ2-5; 8 bases map to TRBD1. V dropped 5 bases and J dropped 1; count of bases not matched to a gene: 9. The CDR3 runs to 16 residues. Germline-derived CDR1 and CDR2 are SGHTA and FQGNSA. Here the CDR3 reads CASSRGTGLGQETQYF. The CDR3 DNA reads as TGTGCCAGCAGCCGTGGGACAGGTTTGGGCCAAGAGACCCAGTACTTC. Complete variable domain (other parts from reference TRBV7-2 and TRBJ2-5): GAGVSQSPSNKVTEKGKDVELRCDPISGHTALYWYRQSLGQGLEFLIYFQGNSAPDKSGLPSDRFSAERTGGSVSTLTIQRTQQEDSAVYLCASSRGTGLGQETQYFGPGTRLLVL.

The J gene is TRBJ2-7, the V gene TRBV2; tentative D call: TRBD1 (5 bases). Germline CDR1 SNHLY, CDR2 FYNNEI. Trimming pared 4 bases from V and 6 bases from J, leaving 7 bases between. This CDR3 has 11 amino acids. The CDR3 coding sequence is TGTGCCAGCAGTGCAGGGCCCGAGCAGTACTTC. This translates into CASSAGPEQYF.

V is TRBV5-1 and J is TRBJ1-2; TRBD1 is a possible D gene (5 bases). The germline V gene has CDR1 SGHRS and CDR2 YFSETQ. The CDR3 is 15 amino acids. With 0 bases removed from V and 0 bases from J, the gap between germline ends came to 9 bases. This CDR3 is CASSLDPGPNYGYTF. The CDR3 region has the DNA TGCGCCAGCAGCTTGGACCCGGGACCTAACTATGGCTACACCTTC.

A note on this clone: Other DNA sequences in this specimen translate into the identical CDR3. This chain links TRBV29-1 with TRBJ1-1, with a tentative D call TRBD1 (5 bases). The CDR3 runs 13 residues. Germline V lookup: CDR1 SQVTM, CDR2 ANQGSEA. The ends were cut back, 2 bases at V and 0 bases at J, with 7 bases in the middle. CDR3 protein: CSVERQLNTEAFF. The CDR3 DNA follows: TGCAGCGTTGAAAGACAGCTGAACACTGAAGCTTTCTTT.

The chain recombines TRBV6-5 with TRBJ2-7, with TRBD1 matching 8 bases. The CDR3 contains 13 residues. Unmatched junction bases numbered 4, after V lost 8 bases and J lost 1 base. Germline V gene lookup returns CDR1 MNHEY and CDR2 SVGAGI. The CDR3 sequence is CASGQGGSYEQYF. Here the CDR3 DNA reads TGTGCCAGCGGACAGGGAGGTTCCTACGAGCAGTACTTC.

Concerning this clone: Other DNA sequences in this specimen translate into the identical CDR3. This sequence joins TRBV15 and TRBJ1-4, with TRBD1 as a possible D gene (6 bases). V was cut by 0 bases and J by 5 bases, with 7 bases left in between. This CDR3 has 14 amino acids. Germline-derived CDR1 and CDR2 are LNHNV and YYDKDF (reference sequence). The CDR3 sequence: CATSRDRGNEKLFF. The CDR3 DNA is TGTGCCACCAGCAGAGATAGGGGGAATGAAAAACTGTTTTTT.

This clone showed up just a few times. The genes are TRBV29-1 and TRBJ2-5, with D perhaps assigned TRBD1 or TRBD2 (5 bases each). V lost 6 bases, J lost 3 bases, and 17 bases lay in between. This CDR3 region has 14 residues. Germline values: CDR1 SQVTM, CDR2 ANQGSEA. CDR3 loop: CSVEYGTSKETQYF. CDR3 DNA sequence: TGCAGCGTCGAATACGGGACGTCTAAAGAGACCCAGTACTTC.

J is TRBJ2-2 and V is TRBV7-9; TRBD2 matches at 12 bases. This CDR3 has 16 residues. Germline CDR1 SEHNR, CDR2 FQNEAQ (reference sequence). V lost 4 bases and J lost 10; bases outside the gene matches: 10. Here the CDR3 DNA reads TGTGCCAGCAGCTGGCGGACTAGCGGGGACAGCGAGGAGCTGTTTTTT. Protein: CASSWRTSGDSEELFF. The full variable domain, rest sourced from reference TRBV7-9 and TRBJ2-2, is DTGVSQNPRHKITKRGQNVTFRCDPISEHNRLYWYRQTLGQGPEFLTYFQNEAQLEKSRLLSDRFSAERPKGSFSTLEIQRTEQGDSAMYLCASSWRTSGDSEELFFGEGSRLTVL.

The chain joins TRBV6-5 to TRBJ2-7, with 11 bases identical to TRBD2. The trim removed 6 bases at V and 5 bases at J, leaving 3 bases unmatched. The CDR3 has 13 amino acids. Per the germline V gene, CDR1 is MNHEY and CDR2 is SVGAGI. CDR3 region: CASRGTSGNEQYF. The CDR3, as DNA: TGTGCCAGCAGGGGGACTAGCGGTAACGAGCAGTACTTC.

This clone has a handful of counts. The chain uses TRBV5-6 and TRBJ1-6, with unresolved D. The CDR3 is 17 amino acids. Trimming pared 4 bases from V and 6 bases from J, leaving 20 bases between. Germline CDR1 and CDR2: SGHDT and YYEEEE. The CDR3 DNA is TGTGCCAGCAGCGCTACTGGGTGGGGAGCGCCTAATTCACCCCTCCACTTT. Encoded protein: CASSATGWGAPNSPLHF.

The chain carries TRBV6-1 and TRBJ1-1, with D tentatively TRBD1 (6 bases). Deletions cut 4 bases from V and 5 bases from J, with 17 bases between. Germline lookup yields CDR1 MNHNS and CDR2 SASEGT. The CDR3 contains 15 residues. The CDR3 protein is CASSGARGEGTEAFF. DNA for the CDR3: TGTGCCAGCAGTGGAGCCAGGGGAGAGGGGACTGAAGCTTTCTTT.

The J gene is TRBJ1-2, the V gene TRBV4-3; D may be TRBD1 (6 bases). CDR1 and CDR2 from the germline V gene are LGHNA and YSLEER. The germline V and J ends were trimmed by 4 bases and 7 bases, with 16 bases remaining between them. The CDR3 covers 14 residues. CDR3 region: CASSPGHLNPGYTF. For the CDR3, the DNA is TGCGCCAGCAGCCCGGGACACCTAAATCCTGGCTACACCTTC.

In DNA form, the CDR3 reads TGTGCCACCGGTTCTGGGGAGAACACCGGGGAGCTGTTTTTT. This codes for CATGSGENTGELFF. This chain connects TRBV10-3 to TRBJ2-2, with unresolved D. The CDR3 runs 14 residues. CDR1 and CDR2 from the germline V gene are ENHRY and SYGVKD. Trimming removed 10 bases from V and 1 base from J, with 13 bases in between.

This clone was picked up a small number of times. The gene calls are TRBV30 and TRBJ1-6; D is uncertain. CDR1 is GTSNPN, CDR2 SVGIG, per germline (reference sequence). This CDR3 has 13 amino acids. V lost 4 bases and J lost 5, with 9 bases in between. CDR3 sequence reads: CAWTGQHNSPLHF. CDR3 sequence (DNA): TGTGCCTGGACCGGGCAGCATAATTCACCCCTCCACTTT.